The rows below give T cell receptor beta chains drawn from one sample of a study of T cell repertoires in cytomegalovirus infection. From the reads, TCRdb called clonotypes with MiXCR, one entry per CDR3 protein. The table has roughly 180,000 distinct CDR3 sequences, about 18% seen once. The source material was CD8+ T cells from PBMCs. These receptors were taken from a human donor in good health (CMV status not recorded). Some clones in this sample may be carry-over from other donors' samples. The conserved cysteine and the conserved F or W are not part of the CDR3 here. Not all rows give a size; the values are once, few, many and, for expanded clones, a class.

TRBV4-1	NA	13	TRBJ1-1	ASSQGVLSLEGAF
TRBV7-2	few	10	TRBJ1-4	ASSTYSEKLF
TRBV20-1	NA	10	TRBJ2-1	SASDRVNEQF
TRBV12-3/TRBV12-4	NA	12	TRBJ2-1	ASTTGGPYNEQF
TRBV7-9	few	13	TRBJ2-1	ASSHRDGSYNEQF
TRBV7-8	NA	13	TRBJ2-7	ASSLGASGGAEQY
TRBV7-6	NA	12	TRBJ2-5	ASSPWDHQETQY
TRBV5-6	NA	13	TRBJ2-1	ASTRMALGPNQQF
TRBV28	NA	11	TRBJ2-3	ASSSDQRDTQY
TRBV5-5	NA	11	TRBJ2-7	ASSLSGRDEQY
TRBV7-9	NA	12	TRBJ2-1	ASSLVQGADEQF
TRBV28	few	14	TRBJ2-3	ASSFSGELSTDTQY
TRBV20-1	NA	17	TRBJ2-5	SARDSSAVRDRGEETQY
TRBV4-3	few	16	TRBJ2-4	ASSQERDRGLGKNIQY
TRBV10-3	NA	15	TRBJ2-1	AISEFRPGQTRDEQF
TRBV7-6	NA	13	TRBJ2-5	ASSFETGSEETQY
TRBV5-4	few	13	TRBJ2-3	ASSLYWGDTDTQY
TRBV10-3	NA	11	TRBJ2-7	AIGQGSSYEQY
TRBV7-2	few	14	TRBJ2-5	ASSSLTSGIQETQY
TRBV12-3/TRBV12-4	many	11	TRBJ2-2	ASSLSNTGELF
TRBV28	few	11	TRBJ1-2	ASSLTGGDGYT
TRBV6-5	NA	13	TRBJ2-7	ASRNRPYLDYEQY
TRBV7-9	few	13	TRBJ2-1	ASSYSGGTYNEQF
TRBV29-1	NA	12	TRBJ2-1	SVERAGTWEEQF
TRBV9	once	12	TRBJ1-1	ASSPRTGYSEAF
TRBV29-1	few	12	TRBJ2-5	SVDPGSTQETQY
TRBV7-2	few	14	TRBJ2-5	ASSPRDRGLKETQY
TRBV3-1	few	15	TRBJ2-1	ASSQASSSGAYNEQF
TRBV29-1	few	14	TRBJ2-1	SVEIPTTSSYNEQF
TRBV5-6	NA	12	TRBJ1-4	ASSKAATNEKLF
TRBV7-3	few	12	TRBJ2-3	ASSFTGGLDTQY
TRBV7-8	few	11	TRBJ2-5	ASSLVGEETQY
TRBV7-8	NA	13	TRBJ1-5	ASSVQGSGNQPQH
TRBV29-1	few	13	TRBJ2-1	SVEEWRGGHNEQF
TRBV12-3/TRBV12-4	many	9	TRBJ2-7	ASSGSYEQY
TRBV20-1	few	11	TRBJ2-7	SARRTGSHEQY